The rows below give T cell receptor beta chains drawn from one sample of a study of shared clonotypes between healthy human individuals. Assay: immunoSEQ multiplex PCR; the TCRdb copy retains only in-frame clones and omits some. Among about 520,000 clones listed, 70% to 80% were seen once. Sequenced: PBMCs. These receptors came from a middle-aged woman in good health. Some clones in this sample may be carry-over from other donors' samples. Each CDR3 is given without its conserved first and last residue. A D gene is named only where the DNA matches it firmly. The size entry is marked missing in some rows and otherwise reads once, few, many or a size class.

NA	TRBV7-2	NA	11	ASSSTGPGEQY
NA	TRBV4-3	NA	13	ASSQDTVAKNIQY
NA	TRBV9	many	14	ASSVGLGSSNYGYT
NA	TRBV9	NA	11	ASTRGMNTEAF
TRBD1	TRBV29-1	NA	13	SVDKDRGGYNEQF
TRBD2	TRBV5-1	NA	15	ASSPRSLAGAGGTQY
NA	TRBV7-9	NA	10	ASSFSNQPQH
NA	TRBV19	NA	12	ASSIGGGGETQY
NA	TRBV2	few	9	ASSDYNEQF
NA	TRBV19	once	11	ASRGQGTDTQY
TRBD2	TRBV5-6	NA	12	ASSLFMTSGSQF
NA	TRBV7-8	NA	11	ASSSPESDTQY